Listed here are 25 T cell receptor beta chains from one sample, sequenced in a study of cytomegalovirus exposure and HLA in healthy donors. The study ran its PCR with 60 Vbeta and 13 Jbeta primers. Libraries were prepared by immunoSEQ multiplex PCR; TCRdb keeps only in-frame clonotypes and omits some of them. Here the sample spans about 120,000 clones, about four fifths being singletons. The sequencing sample was made of PBMCs. These receptors were taken from a woman younger than 30 in good health and CMV-seronegative.

The chain is built from TRBV5-1 and TRBJ2-3, with 15 bases identical to TRBD2. The V gene's germline CDR1 is SGHRS and CDR2 YFSETQ. The CDR3 is 17 residues long. The V and J ends lost 4 bases and 3 bases, in that order; junction bases with no gene match: 6. Written as DNA, the CDR3 is TGCGCCAGCAGCCGCCTAGGACTAGCGGGGGGGACAGATACGCAGTATTTT. Its translation: CASSRLGLAGGTDTQYF.

This rearrangement joins TRBV15 to TRBJ1-1; no clear D. CDR1 and CDR2 (germline): LNHNV, YYDKDF (reference sequence). The CDR3 length is 14 residues. Trimming pared 0 bases from V and 11 bases from J, leaving 16 bases between. DNA for the CDR3: TGTGCCACCAGCAGAGATAGGAGGACCGGAGTGGCTTTCTTT. Its translation: CATSRDRRTGVAFF.

The V and J genes are TRBV4-1 and TRBJ2-7; a weak D match, TRBD1 (6 bases). With 0 bases removed from V and 2 bases from J, the gap between germline ends came to 11 bases. Germline V gene data show CDR1 as MGHRA and CDR2 as YSYEKL. The CDR3 is 15 residues long. As DNA, the CDR3 is TGCGCCAGCAGCCAAGATCTGGGGGCTGCCTACGAGCAGTACTTC. It specifies CASSQDLGAAYEQYF.

The chain combines TRBV25-1 with TRBJ1-5, with TRBD1 matching over 8 bases. CDR1 and CDR2 (germline): MGHDK, SYGVNS. J lost 5 bases, V lost 5 bases, and 2 bases had no gene match. CDR3 length: 13 residues. CDR3 loop: CASSRTGHQPQHF. The CDR3 DNA reads TGTGCCAGCAGTAGGACAGGGCATCAGCCCCAGCATTTT.

About this clone itself: The junction departs from germline at one end; a sequencing error may be responsible. The V and J genes are TRBV6-5 and TRBJ1-6, with a tentative D call TRBD1 (5 bases). CDR3 length equals 15 residues. Germline V gene data show CDR1 as MNHEY and CDR2 as SVGAGI. This chain's CDR3 is CASSPQGGRDSLLHF. The CDR3 DNA is TGTGCCAGCAGTCCCCAGGGAGGGAGGGATTCACTCCTCCACTTT.

This sequence joins TRBV28 and TRBJ1-1; tentatively, D is TRBD1 (6 bases). Germline CDR1 MDHEN, CDR2 SYDVKM. The CDR3 spans 15 residues. Trimming stripped 3 bases from V and 3 bases from J, with 14 bases between. The CDR3 is CASSLSARGYTEAFF. Written as DNA, the CDR3 is TGTGCCAGCAGTTTGAGCGCCAGGGGATACACTGAAGCTTTCTTT.

V and J are TRBV4-1 and TRBJ2-1; 15 nucleotides line up with TRBD2. The V gene end was trimmed by 0 bases and the J gene end by 4 bases; junction bases not matched to a gene: 7. Germline V gene lookup returns CDR1 MGHRA and CDR2 YSYEKL. The CDR3 is 19 residues long. CDR3 bases: TGCGCCAGCAGCCAAGATGGGGGGACTAGCGGGGGGCCTTACAATGAGCAGTTCTTC. The encoded protein is CASSQDGGTSGGPYNEQFF.

The V and J genes are TRBV5-1 and TRBJ1-3; TRBD1 matches 8 bases. Germline V gene data show CDR1 as SGHRS and CDR2 as YFSETQ. The CDR3 loop spans 14 amino acids. V dropped 5 bases and J dropped 3; count of bases not matched to a gene: 4. This chain's CDR3 is CASSLTGVGNTIYF. Here the CDR3 DNA reads TGCGCCAGCAGTTTGACAGGGGTTGGAAACACCATATATTTT.

V usage is TRBV27 and J usage is TRBJ1-2; the D gene is possibly TRBD1 (5 bases). Looked up from germline, CDR1 is MNHEY and CDR2 is SMNVEV (reference sequence). Trimming took off 5 bases at V and 4 bases at J, with 11 bases between the two ends. The length of the CDR3 is 13 residues. CDR3 nucleotides: TGTGCCAGCAGTCCTGGGGCCCTCTATGGCTACACCTTC. Amino acids: CASSPGALYGYTF.

A word on this clone: Germline is not matched at one junction end, which may reflect a read error. This chain uses TRBV2 with TRBJ2-7; 11 bases fit TRBD2. Germline lookup yields CDR1 SNHLY and CDR2 FYNNEI. The CDR3 is 14 amino acids. CDR3 loop: CASGELAGVNEQYF. The CDR3 DNA sequence: TGTGCCAGCGGTGAACTAGCGGGAGTGAACGAGCAGTACTTC. Variable domain in full (rest from reference TRBV2 and TRBJ2-7): EPEVTQTPSHQVTQMGQEVILRCVPISNHLYFYWYRQILGQKVEFLVSFYNNEISEKSEIFDDQFSVERPDGSNFTLKIRSTKLEDSAMYFCASGELAGVNEQYFGPGTRLTVT.

The rearrangement links TRBV11-2 to TRBJ1-2, with D tentatively TRBD1 (5 bases). The CDR3 loop spans 16 amino acids. Germline V gene lookup returns CDR1 SGHAT and CDR2 FQNNGV. Trimming took 1 base from V and 7 from J, leaving 19 bases between them. CDR3 region: CASSLGVSQGPFGYTF. Written as DNA, the CDR3 is TGTGCCAGCAGCTTAGGGGTTTCGCAGGGCCCTTTTGGCTACACCTTC.

V and J are TRBV6-6 and TRBJ1-2; D is unresolved. Trimming pared 0 bases from V and 5 bases from J, leaving 7 bases between. Germline assignment: CDR1 MNHNY and CDR2 SVGAGI (reference sequence). This CDR3 is 13 amino acids long. The CDR3 DNA reads as TGTGCCAGCAGTTACTCGAGTATGTATGGCTACACCTTC. Its protein is CASSYSSMYGYTF.

The chain employs TRBV7-9 and TRBJ1-5; 8 bases fit TRBD1. The germline V gene has CDR1 SEHNR and CDR2 FQNEAQ (reference sequence). CDR3 length: 15 residues. J gave up 2 bases and V 6 bases, and 6 bases lay outside the gene matches. The CDR3 DNA reads TGTGCCAGCAGTCGTGACAGGGGCGGCAATCAGCCCCAGCATTTT. This gives the protein CASSRDRGGNQPQHF.

This rearrangement joins TRBV5-1 to TRBJ1-2, with 8 bases aligning to TRBD1. This CDR3 comprises 12 residues. From germline, CDR1 is SGHRS and CDR2 YFSETQ. The V and J ends lost 4 bases and 8 bases, in that order; junction bases with no gene match: 4. In nucleotides, the CDR3 is TGCGCCAGCAGCGTGGACAGGGCGGGCTACACCTTC. This encodes CASSVDRAGYTF.

The chain carries TRBV6-5 and TRBJ1-1; 10 positions agree with TRBD1. Trimming took 6 bases from V and 1 from J; bases not matched to a gene: 2. CDR1 MNHEY and CDR2 SVGAGI come from the germline V gene. This CDR3 region has 14 residues. The CDR3 here is CASRDRGENTEAFF. The CDR3 coding sequence is TGTGCCAGCAGGGACAGGGGGGAGAACACTGAAGCTTTCTTT.

This clone has a handful of counts. V is TRBV7-9 and J is TRBJ1-5; D unclear. The CDR3 has 10 amino acids. Germline CDR1 SEHNR, CDR2 FQNEAQ (reference sequence). V was clipped by 3 bases and J by 15 bases, with 9 bases between them. CDR3 nucleotide sequence: TGTGCCAGCAGCTTGACTCATCGGCATTTT. Amino acid sequence: CASSLTHRHF. Complete variable domain (other parts from reference TRBV7-9 and TRBJ1-5): DTGVSQNPRHKITKRGQNVTFRCDPISEHNRLYWYRQTLGQGPEFLTYFQNEAQLEKSRLLSDRFSAERPKGSFSTLEIQRTEQGDSAMYLCASSLTHRHFGDGTRLSIL.

This sequence joins TRBV28 and TRBJ2-3; 9 positions agree with TRBD2. Germline CDR1 and CDR2: MDHEN and SYDVKM. Trimming cost V 6 bases and J 4 bases; bases outside gene matches: 5. This CDR3 region has 14 residues. The CDR3 sequence: CASSGGGASDTQYF. In DNA form, the CDR3 reads TGTGCCAGCAGCGGCGGGGGGGCTTCAGATACGCAGTATTTT.

The chain couples TRBV2 to TRBJ1-5; D is unclear. Germline V lookup: CDR1 SNHLY, CDR2 FYNNEI. This CDR3 comprises 13 residues. Trimming shortened V by 8 bases and J by 5 bases, and 13 bases separated the two germline ends. In nucleotides, the CDR3 is TGTGCCAGCGACAACCTCGGGGATCAGCCCCAGCATTTT. It codes for CASDNLGDQPQHF.

This rearrangement joins TRBV28 to TRBJ2-7; TRBD1 matches at 7 bases. J lost 3 bases, V lost 6 bases, and 5 bases had no gene match. This CDR3 is 13 amino acids long. Germline CDR1 MDHEN, CDR2 SYDVKM. The CDR3 DNA reads as TGTGCCAGCAGCCACAGGGGTTACTACGAGCAGTACTTC. This gives the protein CASSHRGYYEQYF.

This sequence joins TRBV14 and TRBJ1-1; D ambiguous. The V gene's germline CDR1 is SGHDN and CDR2 FVKESK. This CDR3 has 13 residues. The ends were cut back, 0 bases at V and 5 bases at J, with 7 bases in the middle. CDR3 sequence: CASSQDPGTEAFF. The CDR3 DNA reads TGTGCCAGCAGCCAAGATCCGGGGACTGAAGCTTTCTTT.

This clone was seen once. This chain links TRBV7-9 with TRBJ1-1; 11 bases fit TRBD1. From germline, CDR1 is SEHNR and CDR2 FQNEAQ (reference sequence). The CDR3 is 16 amino acids. V shed 4 bases, J shed 4 bases, and the junction held 8 bases outside the gene matches. CDR3 amino acids: CASSSGTGGFITEAFF. CDR3 bases: TGTGCCAGCAGCTCCGGGACAGGGGGATTCATCACTGAAGCTTTCTTT.

The rearrangement joins TRBV6-1 to TRBJ1-2, with 8 bases matching TRBD1. Germline V gene data show CDR1 as MNHNS and CDR2 as SASEGT. V lost 3 bases and J lost 0; bases outside the gene matches: 3. There are 15 residues in the CDR3. The CDR3 reads CASSDPQGANYGYTF. The CDR3 DNA sequence: TGTGCCAGCAGTGACCCACAGGGGGCTAACTATGGCTACACCTTC.

CDR3 in DNA: TGTGCCAGCAGTAATCCCGGGACAAACAACTATGGCTACACCTTC. It specifies CASSNPGTNNYGYTF. The chain has TRBV6-6 and TRBJ1-2; TRBD1 is a possible D gene (6 bases). V gave up 5 bases and J gave up 2 bases, with 15 bases separating them. The CDR3 runs 15 residues. Germline lookup yields CDR1 MNHNY and CDR2 SVGAGI (reference sequence).

J is TRBJ2-5 and V is TRBV4-3; 7 nucleotides match TRBD1. Germline V lookup: CDR1 LGHNA, CDR2 YSLEER. The CDR3 spans 13 residues. Unmatched junction bases numbered 2, after V lost 4 bases and J lost 3 bases. CDR3 bases: TGCGCCAGCAGCCGAGGGACAGAAGAGACCCAGTACTTC. Protein product: CASSRGTEETQYF.

This rearrangement joins TRBV27 to TRBJ1-2; D gene ambiguous. From germline, CDR1 is MNHEY and CDR2 SMNVEV (reference sequence). Deletions cut 0 bases from V and 7 bases from J, with 15 bases between. CDR3 length: 15 residues. CDR3: CASSLSTPQVGGYTF. The CDR3 bases are TGTGCCAGCAGTTTATCGACCCCCCAGGTTGGTGGCTACACCTTC.